What follows is one TCR beta chain and its context. No cognate antigen has been identified for it. It has no much larger one-base neighbor in the sample; base qualities were not kept. This specimen comes from a study of blood T cell repertoires in COVID-19 (dated by TCRdb to the early 2020s). Study-wide context: Samples from collaborators originated in the United States, Italy and Spain and spanned both the acute and convalescent phases of COVID-19. The sample metadata nearly always contained a de-identified subject ID, COVID-19 status, age in years and sex. The material from the prospective study consisted of cDNA or gDNA derived from T cells, B-cell-depleted T cells, or PBMCs. Samples were obtained from the ongoing ImmuneRACE study (first 160 participants) and from 950 to 1,500 subjects provided by 6 global collaborators. The repertoires were released in a freely available public database intended as a resource for research on the immune response to SARS-CoV-2. Subjects who had been exposed to COVID-19, were actively infected with it, or had recovered from it provided the deeply sampled blood TCRbeta repertoires that made up the dataset. Where HLA class I and class II types were available, the types were taken from metadata supplied by the sample provider, not from assay-based typing.

Overall results and qualifications from the work: The amount of clinical and demographic metadata varied by source and participant and was provided uncurated.

V sheds 1 base and J sheds 6 bases, leaving 7 bases between their ends. According to the germline V gene, CDR1 reads SGHRS and CDR2 reads YFSETQ. The CDR3 runs 12 residues from the cysteine to the phenylalanine. Only the CDR3 DNA stays, 36 bases, in frame from base 1. Whole blood was collected in K2EDTA tubes by collaborating institutions according to the institutions' own protocols. For TCRbeta analysis, collaborators shipped samples as frozen whole blood, isolated PBMCs, or DNA extracted from either of those sample types. TCRbeta CDR3 regions were amplified from genomic DNA by means of the immunoSEQ Assay, a bias-controlled multiplex PCR. On the study's bioinformatics: The number of nucleated cells in each sample was estimated by amplification of reference gene primers within the assay. To quantify the absolute abundance of each unique TCRbeta CDR3 rearrangement, sequence reads were collapsed and filtered. For each sample, productive Simpson clonality was calculated as the square root of Simpson's diversity index across productive rearrangements. TCRdb obtained this table from immuneACCESS and retained in-frame rearrangements with V and J assigned. These tables miss some clones; where compared with another copy, unresolved V genes account for less than half of the shortfall, and the remainder is unexplained. D and trimming were read from the DNA, whereas the V and J calls and clone size are those reported in that table. The table for this sample lists 45,000 to 70,000 clones; roughly four fifths of them were counted only once. The ten largest account for more than 7.5% of the sample.

The sequenced sample was peripheral blood. The sequence was obtained from a woman older than 75 with acute or convalescent COVID-19. Here the chain combines TRBV5-1 and TRBJ1-2, with no confidently assigned D gene. For the CDR3, the sequence is CASSLSRDGYTF. The sequenced DNA: TGCGCCAGCAGCTTGAGCCGGGATGGCTACACCTTC.